The subject of this entry is one T cell receptor beta chain. Its antigen is unknown. No per-base quality is available; no much larger clone lies one base away. The library was made by the immunoSEQ multiplex PCR assay. On the authors' methods: A statistical classification framework was developed to diagnose cytomegalovirus status using the catalog of TCR beta chain sequences. In TCRdb, the immuneACCESS table is reduced to in-frame sequences with V and J assigned. These tables do not hold every clone; where another copy was compared, an unresolved V gene accounts for under half, and the others remain unexplained. The V and J calls and clone size come from that table; D and trimming were worked out from the DNA. This sample has about 98,000 clones in its table, and roughly nine tenths of those were observed once. The ten largest clonotypes hold around 6.3% of the sample. These data belong to a study of cytomegalovirus exposure and HLA in healthy donors (TCRdb year 2017). Context from the whole study: A later analysis indicated that the 110 or so validation repertoires were generated on the platform also employed for the 650 to 850 repertoires of the first cohort. The study aimed to test whether cataloging public T cell receptors could reveal signatures of past pathogen exposure. Along with the roughly 700-subject first cohort, a separate validation cohort of more than 90 different subjects was used. To predict cytomegalovirus infection status, the study combined high-throughput TCR immunosequencing, statistical association of individual TCRs with disease status, and machine learning.

Broad study findings and their caveats: A later analysis lacked HLA typing for the validation cohort, so it scored co-occurrence in that cohort across all 120 or so repertoires. The classifier was reported to diagnose cytomegalovirus status with high specificity and sensitivity in both the original and validation cohorts. The authors suggested that the approach could potentially be generalized to other disease states and immunological phenotypes. While some public TCRs were present in many individuals, most TCR sequences turned up only very rarely across donors. A total of about 180 TCR beta chains were listed by the study as associated with cytomegalovirus. In vitro tests confirmed that a few of the cytomegalovirus-associated TCR beta chains recognize cytomegalovirus antigens. A later analysis found that TCRs clustered in the first cohort also tended to co-occur in the roughly 120 validation repertoires, with approximately 93% of cluster scores above 0.

Separate from the roughly 700-subject first cohort, the validation cohort of over 90 subjects was the group to which the donors belonged. V loses 5 bases at its end and J loses 0 bases; junction bases beyond the gene matches: 9. Based on the germline V gene, the CDR1 and CDR2 sequences are LGHNA and YNFKEQ. The CDR3 runs 18 amino acids, cysteine and phenylalanine included. Left in the record is the CDR3 DNA by itself, 54 bases read in frame from the first base. Specimen: PBMCs. The source is a man between 18 and 29 years old in good health and CMV-seropositive. Here the chain combines TRBV4-2 and TRBJ2-3; 12 central bases correspond to TRBD2. The CDR3 loop reads CASSAMLAGGPSTDTQYF. The bases are TGTGCCAGCAGCGCTATGCTAGCGGGGGGGCCTAGCACAGATACGCAGTATTTT.